The 17 T cell receptor beta chains in this list originate from one sample, sequenced in a study of regulatory T cells in long-lasting Graves disease. With iRepertoire HTBI primers and Arm-PCR of CDR3 regions, TCR beta libraries were built. MiXCR, applied by TCRdb to the multiplex PCR reads, yields one record per CDR3 protein. The sample records about 560,000 distinct CDR3 sequences, 15% to 20% being singletons. Specified time point: newly diagnosed GD, antithyroid drugs for less than 3 months. Preparation of the TCR library used RNA extracted from PBMCs. The same data also contributed to another study, on T cells in Graves' hyperthyroidism and ophthalmopathy.

The sequences come from peripheral blood mononuclear cells (PBMCs), collected at new diagnosis, from a patient treated with antithyroid drugs. The receptors here all came from a man in his late teens or twenties with Graves disease.

This clonotype has at least ten counts. J is TRBJ2-5 and V is TRBV5-1; tentative D call: TRBD2 (6 bases). V dropped 7 bases and J dropped 2 bases, with 21 bases sitting between them. The CDR3 is 16 residues long. Germline V gives CDR1 SGHRS, CDR2 YFSETQ. CDR3 nucleotide sequence: TGCGCCAGCCGCGAACTGACATTCGGACTACAAGAGACCCAGTACTTC. Encoded protein: CASRELTFGLQETQYF.

This clonotype came up a few times. The V and J genes are TRBV28 and TRBJ1-4; D might be TRBD1 (5 bases). CDR3 size: 15 residues. CDR1 and CDR2 (germline): MDHEN, SYDVKM. The V end lost 6 bases, the J end lost 2 bases, and 13 bases lay between the germline ends. The CDR3 coding sequence is TGTGCCAGCAGCTCACCTCAGGGTACTAATGAAAAACTGTTTTTT. The encoded protein is CASSSPQGTNEKLFF.

About this clonotype itself: This CDR3 is missing its conserved last phenylalanine or tryptophan, likely due to a read error. The chain employs TRBV2 and TRBJ2-7; D may be TRBD2 (5 bases). This CDR3 spans 13 amino acids. V was shortened by 8 bases and J by 6 bases, with 17 bases between the two germline ends. Germline V gives CDR1 SNHLY, CDR2 FYNNEI. The CDR3 loop is CASGRDSFAEQYL. The CDR3 coding sequence is TGTGCCAGCGGTCGGGATTCGTTTGCCGAGCAGTACCTC.

The gene calls are TRBV25-1 and TRBJ2-1; 14 nucleotides match TRBD2. V shed 5 bases and J 5 bases; nucleotides not matched to a gene: 5. Germline V gives CDR1 MGHDK, CDR2 SYGVNS. This CDR3 is 16 amino acids long. CDR3 nucleotides: TGTGCCAGCAGTCGTGAGGGACTAGCGGGAGACAATGAGCAGTTCTTC. Its translation is CASSREGLAGDNEQFF.

As concerns this clonotype: Given a much more abundant clone one base away, this may be a read error. The chain is built from TRBV3-1 and TRBJ2-5; TRBD1 matches at 9 bases. The CDR3 is 16 amino acids. V was pared by 4 bases and J by 11 bases, with 17 bases of the junction left unmatched. Germline CDR1 LGHDT, CDR2 YNNKEL (reference sequence). The CDR3 protein is CASSRPIRTGVYEQYF. The CDR3 DNA reads as TGTGCCAGCAGCCGCCCCATTAGGACAGGGGTTTATGAGCAGTACTTC.

This clonotype occurred many times. This chain connects TRBV7-2 to TRBJ2-3; D possibly matches TRBD1 or TRBD2 (5 bases each). V dropped 5 bases and J dropped 1 base, with 7 bases sitting between them. This CDR3 is 13 amino acids long. Germline V gives CDR1 SGHTA, CDR2 FQGNSA. CDR3 protein: CASSGDRTDTQYF. The DNA for the CDR3 is TGTGCCAGCAGCGGGGACCGCACAGATACGCAGTATTTT.

This clonotype was counted a few times. The V gene is TRBV7-6, the J gene TRBJ2-7; TRBD2 matches at 10 bases. The V segment lost 2 bases and the J segment 6 bases; nucleotides outside the gene matches: 13. The CDR3 covers 17 residues. CDR1 and CDR2 from the germline V gene are SGHVS and FNYEAQ. In DNA, the CDR3 is TGTGCCAGCAGCTTATTTACTAGCGGGACGGCTATCTCCGAGCAGTACTTC. Residues: CASSLFTSGTAISEQYF.

As DNA, the CDR3 is TGTGCCAGCTCACCTGGACAGGGACCGTTCAATGAGCAGTTCTTC. It specifies CASSPGQGPFNEQFF. V is TRBV18 and J is TRBJ2-1; 8 bases are shared with TRBD1. The CDR3 sequence is 15 residues long. The junction had 7 bases not matched to a gene; V was cut back by 3 bases and J by 6 bases. CDR1 and CDR2 (germline): KGHSH, LQKENI.

This clonotype showed up just a few times. A much bigger clone sits one base away, suggesting this may be a read error. J is TRBJ1-1 and V is TRBV2; 8 bases line up with TRBD1. Looked up from germline, CDR1 is SNHLY and CDR2 is FYNNEI. The V segment lost 8 bases and the J segment 5 bases; nucleotides outside the gene matches: 10. This CDR3 contains 14 residues. The CDR3 DNA follows: TGTGCCAGCGGCCAGACAGGGGAAGTGACTGAAGCTTTCTTT. It encodes CASGQTGEVTEAFF. Full variable domain (missing parts from reference TRBV2 and TRBJ1-1): EPEVTQTPSHQVTQMGQEVILRCVPISNHLYFYWYRQILGQKVEFLVSFYNNEISEKSEIFDDQFSVERPDGSNFTLKIRSTKLEDSAMYFCASGQTGEVTEAFFGQGTRLTVV.

In regard to this clonotype: A much larger clone differs by one base, so this may be a read error. The chain joins TRBV28 to TRBJ1-2, with 8 bases that match TRBD1. This CDR3 is built from 15 residues. Trimming at V came to 5 bases and at J to 10 bases, leaving 15 bases not matched to a gene. CDR1 and CDR2 from the germline V gene are MDHEN and SYDVKM. CDR3 sequence reads: CASSTGTGRWWAYTF. In DNA form, the CDR3 reads TGTGCCAGCAGTACTGGGACAGGTCGCTGGTGGGCCTACACCTTC.

The chain carries TRBV9 and TRBJ2-1, with 12 bases lining up with TRBD2. V was clipped by 0 bases and J by 4 bases; unmatched bases: 8. Germline V lookup: CDR1 SGDLS, CDR2 YYNGEE. CDR3 length: 18 amino acids. CDR3 nucleotides: TGTGCCAGCAGCGTAGGTGGTGGGACTAGCGGGCCGTACAATGAGCAGTTCTTC. It encodes CASSVGGGTSGPYNEQFF. Looking up the rest from reference TRBV9 and TRBJ2-1 gives the full variable domain: DSGVTQTPKHLITATGQRVTLRCSPRSGDLSVYWYQQSLDQGLQFLIQYYNGEERAKGNILERFSAQQFPDLHSELNLSSLELGDSALYFCASSVGGGTSGPYNEQFFGPGTRLTVL.

This clonotype was seen more than once but under ten times. The rearrangement links TRBV30 to TRBJ1-6, with D maybe TRBD1 (5 bases). The CDR3 covers 14 residues. The germline gives CDR1 GTSNPN, CDR2 SVGIG (reference sequence). V was cut by 0 bases and J by 6 bases, with 9 bases left in between. This chain's CDR3 is CAWSVGGFNSPLHF. The CDR3 DNA reads as TGTGCCTGGAGTGTCGGGGGGTTTAATTCACCCCTCCACTTT.

As DNA, the CDR3 is TGCAGTGCCGAAGACCCGCGAAGGAATTCACCCCTCCACTTT. Protein product: CSAEDPRRNSPLHF. This chain joins TRBV20-1 and TRBJ1-6; D gene ambiguous. The CDR3 loop spans 14 amino acids. Trimming took off 6 bases at V and 7 bases at J, with 16 bases between the two ends. The germline CDR1 and CDR2 sequences are DFQATT and SNEGSKA (reference sequence).

This clonotype has ten or more counts. The rearrangement uses TRBV5-6 and TRBJ2-1, with 8 nucleotides matching TRBD1. Per the germline V gene, CDR1 is SGHDT and CDR2 is YYEEEE. This CDR3 spans 12 amino acids. V dropped 0 bases and J dropped 12; count of bases not matched to a gene: 2. The CDR3 DNA sequence: TGTGCCAGCAGCTTGGACGACAGGGGGCAGTTCTTC. Its translation: CASSLDDRGQFF.

This clonotype was found a few times. The chain joins TRBV5-1 to TRBJ2-1; the match to TRBD2 covers 8 bases. There are 15 residues in the CDR3. The germline V gene has CDR1 SGHRS and CDR2 YFSETQ. Unmatched junction bases numbered 4, after V lost 1 base and J lost 4 bases. The CDR3 DNA follows: TGCGCCAGCAGCTTGAACGGGGGGGGGTACAATGAGCAGTTCTTC. Amino acids: CASSLNGGGYNEQFF.

This clonotype was recorded a few times. The chain recombines TRBV5-1 with TRBJ2-2; 11 positions match TRBD2. Losses at the gene ends were 7 bases for V and 3 bases for J; bases not matched to a gene: 5. The CDR3 contains 15 residues. From germline, CDR1 is SGHRS and CDR2 YFSETQ. The CDR3 DNA reads TGCGCCAGCGGAGCACTAGCGGGGGACACCGGGGAGCTGTTTTTT. Translating gives CASGALAGDTGELFF.

The V and J genes are TRBV19 and TRBJ2-5; weak D call: TRBD2 (5 bases). The CDR3 has 17 residues. Germline CDR1 is LNHDA and CDR2 is SQIVND (reference sequence). The V gene lost 0 bases and the J gene lost 5 bases, with 19 bases spanning the gap. This chain's CDR3 is CASSIDFTRWEEETQYF. The CDR3 DNA sequence: TGTGCCAGTAGTATAGACTTTACTAGGTGGGAAGAGGAGACCCAGTACTTC.